Sequencing of this T cell receptor (beta chain) was carried out in a study of T cell responses to AZD1222 COVID-19 vaccine. The study's findings and limits: Spike-specific TCR breadth and depth went up after people got two AZD1222 doses.

The germline V gene has CDR1 MNHNY and CDR2 SVGAGI (reference sequence). The CDR3 contains 15 residues. V lost 5 bases, J lost 8 bases, and 7 bases stayed unmatched. Regarding this clone: Its antigen is still unknown.

Profiled with immunoSEQ multiplex PCR; TCRdb holds only in-frame clones, not every one. The sample yields some 170,000 clones, 70% to 90% seen once. The V and J genes are TRBV6-6 and TRBJ1-4; TRBD1 matches 11 bases. The starting material was peripheral blood, obtained 28 days after the second AZD1222 dose. The TCR was taken from an adult who received the AZD1222 COVID-19 vaccine. The CDR3 loop is CASSTDRGLDEKLFF. CDR3 sequence (DNA): TGTGCCAGCAGTACGGACAGGGGGCTTGACGAAAAACTGTTTTTT.